A selection of T cell receptor beta chains follows, all from one sample in a study of cytomegalovirus exposure and HLA in healthy donors. Produced via immunoSEQ multiplex PCR; TCRdb's table is partial and in-frame only. This table holds just over 65,000 clones, 81% found once. What was sequenced was PBMCs. The receptors here all came from a human donor in good health. CDR3s include the opening cysteine and the closing phenylalanine or tryptophan. A D gene is named only where the DNA matches it firmly. Clone size is given for some rows only: seen once, a few or many times, or a class if the clone is expanded.

J gene | clone size | D gene | V gene | CDR3 protein | CDR3 DNA
TRBJ2-7 | . | . | TRBV11-3 | CASSLRGGSYEQYF | TGTGCCAGCAGCTTAAGAGGGGGATCCTACGAGCAGTACTTC
TRBJ1-2 | . | . | TRBV14 | CASSRLQGDGYTF | TGTGCCAGCAGTAGGCTACAGGGTGATGGCTACACCTTC
TRBJ2-3 | . | . | TRBV7-3 | CASSPWTSTDTQYF | TGTGCCAGCAGCCCCTGGACTAGCACAGATACGCAGTATTTT
TRBJ2-5 | few | TRBD2 | TRBV7-2 | CASSSRLADKKETQYF | TGTGCCAGCAGCTCGCGACTAGCGGATAAAAAAGAGACCCAGTACTTC
TRBJ2-7 | . | TRBD1 | TRBV27 | CASKGQAYEQYF | TGTGCCAGCAAGGGACAGGCCTACGAGCAGTACTTC
TRBJ2-7 | . | TRBD1 | TRBV14 | CASSQEGQGGYEQYF | TGTGCCAGCAGCCAAGAGGGACAGGGGGGCTACGAGCAGTACTTC
TRBJ2-6 | . | . | TRBV5-1 | CASAAGPSSGANVLTF | TGCGCCAGTGCTGCTGGCCCGTCCTCTGGGGCCAACGTCCTGACTTTC
TRBJ2-1 | . | TRBD2 | TRBV5-1 | CASSSGGASNNEQFF | TGCGCCAGCAGTAGCGGGGGGGCATCAAACAATGAGCAGTTCTTC
TRBJ2-5 | . | . | TRBV5-3 | CARSFQGGAQETQYF | TGTGCCAGAAGCTTCCAAGGGGGGGCCCAAGAGACCCAGTACTTC
TRBJ2-7 | once | . | TRBV6-1 | CASSEVGREQYF | TGTGCCAGCAGTGAAGTGGGGCGCGAGCAGTACTTC
TRBJ2-2 | . | TRBD1 | TRBV7-2 | CASSLYAPGQGKLSGELFF | TGTGCCAGCAGCTTATATGCCCCAGGACAGGGGAAATTGTCCGGGGAGCTGTTTTTT
TRBJ1-5 | . | . | TRBV27 | CASSFQGNQPQHF | TGTGCCAGCAGTTTCCAGGGCAATCAGCCCCAGCATTTT
TRBJ2-5 | . | . | TRBV9 | CASSLPSGGLYQETQYF | TGTGCCAGCAGCCTACCGAGCGGCGGACTGTACCAAGAGACCCAGTACTTC
TRBJ1-2 | . | TRBD1 | TRBV6-5 | CASSPRTGDYGYPF | TGTGCCAGCAGTCCCAGGACAGGGGACTATGGCTACCCCTTC
TRBJ1-5 | . | . | TRBV4-3 | CASSLDRTQPQHF | TGCGCCAGCAGCCTCGACAGGACTCAGCCCCAGCATTTT
TRBJ1-1 | . | TRBD1 | TRBV19 | CASSMTGPMNTEAFF | TGTGCCAGTAGTATGACAGGGCCGATGAACACTGAAGCTTTCTTT
TRBJ2-2 | . | . | TRBV9 | CASSVVGGGAGELFF | TGTGCCAGCAGCGTAGTGGGAGGGGGGGCCGGGGAGCTGTTTTTT
TRBJ2-7 | . | TRBD2 | TRBV19 | CASSISGTSLGEQYF | TGTGCCAGTAGTATCTCCGGGACTAGCCTGGGCGAGCAGTACTTC
TRBJ2-7 | few | TRBD1 | TRBV27 | CAPGQGERGSYEQYF | TGTGCTCCGGGACAGGGGGAAAGGGGGTCCTACGAGCAGTACTTC
TRBJ2-7 | . | TRBD1 | TRBV28 | CASSPGQGISYEQYF | TGTGCCAGCAGTCCAGGACAGGGGATAAGCTACGAGCAGTACTTC
TRBJ2-7 | . | . | TRBV4-3 | CASSQTKYEQYF | TGCGCCAGCAGCCAAACTAAGTACGAGCAGTACTTC
TRBJ2-3 | . | TRBD2 | TRBV19 | CASSPSGGSLTDTQYF | TGTGCCAGTAGCCCTAGCGGGGGGTCCCTCACAGATACGCAGTATTTT
TRBJ1-6 | once | . | TRBV4-3 | CASSQDRGLEPRNNSPLHF | TGCGCCAGCAGCCAAGATCGGGGTCTTGAGCCCCGGAACAATTCACCCCTCCACTTT
TRBJ2-1 | . | . | TRBV7-8 | CASREREYNEQFF | TGTGCCAGCAGAGAACGGGAATACAATGAGCAGTTCTTC
TRBJ1-2 | . | TRBD1 | TRBV18 | CASSSDRGVDYGYTF | TGTGCCAGCTCATCTGACAGGGGGGTCGACTATGGCTACACCTTC